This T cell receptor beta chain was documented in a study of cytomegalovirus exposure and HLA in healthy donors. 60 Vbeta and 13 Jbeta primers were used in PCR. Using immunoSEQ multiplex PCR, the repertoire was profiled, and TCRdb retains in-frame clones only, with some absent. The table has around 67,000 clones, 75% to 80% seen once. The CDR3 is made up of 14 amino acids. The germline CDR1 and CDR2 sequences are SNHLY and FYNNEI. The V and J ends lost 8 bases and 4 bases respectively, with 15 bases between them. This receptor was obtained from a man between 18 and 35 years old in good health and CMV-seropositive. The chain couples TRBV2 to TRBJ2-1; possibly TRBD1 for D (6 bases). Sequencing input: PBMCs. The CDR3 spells CASRSAGEYNEQFF. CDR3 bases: TGTGCCAGCCGGAGCGCAGGGGAATACAATGAGCAGTTCTTC.